Following are 25 T cell receptor beta chains from one sample sequenced in a study of immune cell composition in non-small cell lung cancer. The protocol was immunoSEQ multiplex PCR, while the TCRdb copy is restricted to in-frame clones and leaves out a portion. This sample carries about 1,500 clones, roughly 77% of them seen once, and the ten largest clones take over 8.5%. Sequencing input: lung tumor tissue. The receptors come from a human donor with non-small cell lung cancer.

This clone was observed once. The genes are TRBV23-1 and TRBJ2-2, with 8 bases that match TRBD2. TRBV23-1 is an ORF for which the function is uncertain. The CDR3 loop spans 12 amino acids. V shed 10 bases, J shed 7 bases, and the junction held 5 bases outside the gene matches. The CDR3 bases are TGCGCCACTCGGGGGGGGAACGGGGAGCTGTTTTTT. Translation: CATRGGNGELFF.

The chain joins TRBV28 to TRBJ1-5; no definite D call. The germline V and J ends were trimmed by 1 base and 4 bases, with 11 bases remaining between them. Germline V gene lookup returns CDR1 MDHEN and CDR2 SYDVKM. The CDR3 is made up of 15 amino acids. The CDR3 region is CASSLLRLLNQPQHF. The CDR3 DNA follows: TGTGCCAGCAGTTTATTACGACTTCTTAATCAGCCCCAGCATTTT.

The chain combines TRBV28 with TRBJ2-7, with D possibly TRBD1 on 5 matching bases. The germline V and J ends were trimmed by 6 bases and 2 bases, with 8 bases remaining between them. Germline V CDR1 and CDR2: MDHEN, SYDVKM. The CDR3 extends over 12 amino acids. The chain's CDR3 is CASSEGAYEQYF. In DNA, the CDR3 is TGTGCCAGCAGCGAAGGGGCCTACGAGCAGTACTTC.

The CDR3 loop reads CASRPGLAGGPDTGELFF. CDR3 nucleotide sequence: TGTGCCAGCAGGCCGGGACTAGCGGGGGGGCCGGACACCGGGGAGCTGTTTTTT. The chain couples TRBV2 to TRBJ2-2; TRBD2 aligns across 16 bases. V shed 6 bases and J 3 bases; nucleotides not matched to a gene: 7. Germline V gene lookup returns CDR1 SNHLY and CDR2 FYNNEI. This CDR3 is built from 18 residues.

The chain employs TRBV7-2 and TRBJ2-5; 8 positions agree with TRBD2. The CDR3 runs 15 residues. V was pared by 7 bases and J by 1 base, with 8 bases of the junction left unmatched. CDR1 is SGHTA and CDR2 is FQGNSA in the germline V gene. The CDR3 DNA reads TGTGCCAGCAATGCGGCGGGGGGATTCCAAGAGACCCAGTACTTC. Its translation is CASNAAGGFQETQYF.

The genes are TRBV7-9 and TRBJ2-7, with D tentatively TRBD1 (6 bases). Trimming pared 2 bases from V and 7 bases from J, leaving 18 bases between. Germline loops: CDR1 SEHNR, CDR2 FQNEAQ (reference sequence). This CDR3 region has 15 residues. The CDR3 loop is CASSLSGTGHTEQYF. In DNA form, the CDR3 reads TGTGCCAGCAGCTTATCGGGAACAGGGCATACGGAGCAGTACTTC.

This clone was counted a few times. V and J are TRBV7-7 and TRBJ2-7; TRBD1 matches at 9 bases. CDR1 is SSHAT, CDR2 FNYEAQ, per germline (reference sequence). J lost 0 bases, V lost 4 bases, and 4 bases had no gene match. CDR3 length equals 15 residues. The CDR3 nucleotides are TGTGCCAGCAGCTGGGGACAGGGCAACTCCTACGAGCAGTACTTC. Amino acids: CASSWGQGNSYEQYF.

The chain recombines TRBV5-1 with TRBJ1-2, with TRBD1 matching 7 bases. Germline-derived CDR1 and CDR2 are SGHRS and YFSETQ. The CDR3 is 13 residues long. Germline trimming cut 4 bases from V and 5 bases from J; bases unmatched to any gene: 5. CDR3 amino acids: CASSTGQTYGYTF. The DNA of the CDR3 is TGCGCCAGCAGCACGGGACAGACTTATGGCTACACCTTC.

In nucleotides, the CDR3 is TGTGCCAGCAGCTCAGCCGACAGGGAAGAAAAACTGTTTTTT. Encoded protein: CASSSADREEKLFF. V and J are TRBV11-2 and TRBJ1-4; the match to TRBD1 covers 7 bases. CDR1 and CDR2 (germline): SGHAT, FQNNGV. V shed 4 bases and J 8 bases; nucleotides not matched to a gene: 7. This CDR3 contains 14 residues.

The rearrangement links TRBV27 to TRBJ1-1, with 12 bases lining up with TRBD1. V shed 3 bases, J shed 5 bases, and the junction held 10 bases outside the gene matches. Germline loops: CDR1 MNHEY, CDR2 SMNVEV (reference sequence). The CDR3 has 17 amino acids. The CDR3 here is CASSLQRGTGGRTEAFF. Here the CDR3 DNA reads TGTGCCAGCAGTTTGCAACGGGGGACAGGGGGCCGGACTGAAGCTTTCTTT.

This sequence joins TRBV5-6 and TRBJ1-1; D unclear. CDR1 and CDR2 (germline): SGHDT, YYEEEE. V dropped 1 base and J dropped 0 bases, with 7 bases sitting between them. The CDR3 has 14 amino acids. The CDR3 bases are TGTGCCAGCAGCTTGTCCGGGGTGAACACTGAAGCTTTCTTT. The encoded protein is CASSLSGVNTEAFF.

The genes are TRBV30 and TRBJ1-6; D uncertain. The CDR3 spans 15 residues. Trimming removed 0 bases at V and 0 bases at J, with 6 bases between. Germline loops: CDR1 GTSNPN, CDR2 SVGIG (reference sequence). CDR3: CAWSVQSSYNSPLHF. The DNA for the CDR3 is TGTGCCTGGAGTGTACAGAGCTCCTATAATTCACCCCTCCACTTT.

This rearrangement joins TRBV5-1 to TRBJ2-7; unclear D gene. Germline loops: CDR1 SGHRS, CDR2 YFSETQ. The CDR3 runs to 13 residues. Trimming shortened V by 0 bases and J by 1 base, and 5 bases separated the two germline ends. The CDR3: CASSLARSYEQYF. CDR3 DNA: TGCGCCAGCAGCTTGGCGCGATCCTACGAGCAGTACTTC.

The chain uses TRBV4-3 and TRBJ2-2, with D perhaps matching TRBD2 (5 bases). CDR3 length equals 15 residues. V lost 0 bases, J lost 3 bases, and 8 bases lay in between. CDR1 and CDR2 (germline): LGHNA, YSLEER. CDR3 bases: TGCGCCAGCAGCCAAGAAACCGGGGACACCGGGGAGCTGTTTTTT. Its translation is CASSQETGDTGELFF.

The chain has TRBV7-2 and TRBJ2-3; D perhaps matches TRBD1 (5 bases). This CDR3 is built from 15 residues. Germline CDR1 and CDR2: SGHTA and FQGNSA. Deletions cut 5 bases from V and 4 bases from J, with 16 bases between. The CDR3 DNA sequence: TGTGCCAGCAGCCCTCAAAGGGTAGGGGCAGATACGCAGTATTTT. This sequence encodes CASSPQRVGADTQYF.

The DNA for the CDR3 is TGTGCCACCCAGGGACAGGGGGCGGCCGGGGAGCTGTTTTTT. Its protein is CATQGQGAAGELFF. The J gene is TRBJ2-2, the V gene TRBV6-6; 12 bases are shared with TRBD1. The V gene end was trimmed by 10 bases and the J gene end by 6 bases; junction bases not matched to a gene: 6. The length of the CDR3 is 14 residues. Germline V gene lookup returns CDR1 MNHNY and CDR2 SVGAGI (reference sequence).

This chain joins TRBV2 and TRBJ1-2; 8 nucleotides align to TRBD1. Germline V gene data show CDR1 as SNHLY and CDR2 as FYNNEI. V was pared by 6 bases and J by 6 bases, with 3 bases of the junction left unmatched. The CDR3 spans 12 residues. The CDR3 DNA reads TGTGCCAGCAGGTCAGGGGGCGATGGCTACACCTTC. It translates to CASRSGGDGYTF. Full variable domain (rest looked up from reference TRBV2 and TRBJ1-2): EPEVTQTPSHQVTQMGQEVILRCVPISNHLYFYWYRQILGQKVEFLVSFYNNEISEKSEIFDDQFSVERPDGSNFTLKIRSTKLEDSAMYFCASRSGGDGYTFGSGTRLTVV.

This chain uses TRBV5-1 with TRBJ2-7, with D possibly TRBD2 on 5 matching bases. V was cut by 5 bases and J by 2 bases, with 17 bases left in between. The CDR3 sequence is 15 residues long. Germline V gene data show CDR1 as SGHRS and CDR2 as YFSETQ. The CDR3 sequence: CASRSSVGVTYEQYF. The CDR3 DNA reads as TGCGCCAGCAGATCTTCCGTCGGGGTAACCTACGAGCAGTACTTC.

J is TRBJ1-2 and V is TRBV4-2; D gene uncertain. The V end was cut by 1 base, the J end by 5 bases, with 11 bases between. CDR1 and CDR2 from the germline V gene are LGHNA and YNFKEQ. The CDR3 contains 14 residues. This chain's CDR3 is CASSQVTENYGYTF. The CDR3 DNA reads TGTGCCAGCAGCCAAGTTACAGAGAATTATGGCTACACCTTC.

V gene TRBV5-1 combines with J gene TRBJ2-7, with D possibly being TRBD2 (5 bases). The CDR3 sequence is 16 residues long. Trimming removed 4 bases from V and 3 bases from J, with 20 bases in between. Germline CDR1 is SGHRS and CDR2 is YFSETQ. CDR3 in DNA: TGCGCCAGCAGCCTTCCGGCCGGGGTAATGATCTACGAGCAGTACTTC. Its translation is CASSLPAGVMIYEQYF.

This clone was found a few times. The CDR3 sequence is CASTDLAGDYNEQFF. Written as DNA, the CDR3 is TGTGCCAGCACCGACCTAGCGGGGGACTACAATGAGCAGTTCTTC. This chain connects TRBV7-8 to TRBJ2-1, with 10 positions matching TRBD2. Losses at the gene ends were 7 bases for V and 3 bases for J; bases not matched to a gene: 6. The CDR3 loop spans 15 amino acids. Germline values: CDR1 SGHVS, CDR2 FQNEAQ.

The V gene is TRBV28, the J gene TRBJ1-3; 7 nucleotides align to TRBD1. This CDR3 comprises 18 residues. Trimming cost V 5 bases and J 3 bases; bases outside gene matches: 16. The germline CDR1 and CDR2 sequences are MDHEN and SYDVKM. In DNA form, the CDR3 reads TGTGCCAGCAGTCAAATGGGGACAGCGCCTTTAGGTGGAAACACCATATATTTT. It yields the protein CASSQMGTAPLGGNTIYF.

The V call is TRBV19, the J call TRBJ2-7; D unresolved. The CDR3 runs 14 residues. CDR1 and CDR2 from the germline V gene are LNHDA and SQIVND (reference sequence). With 2 bases removed from V and 0 bases from J, the gap between germline ends came to 8 bases. CDR3 DNA sequence: TGTGCCAGTAGTATAAGCGTAAGCTCCTACGAGCAGTACTTC. Protein: CASSISVSSYEQYF.

The rearrangement joins TRBV4-2 to TRBJ1-6; TRBD1 aligns across 8 bases. Germline loops: CDR1 LGHNA, CDR2 YNFKEQ. Trimming at V came to 4 bases and at J to 8 bases, leaving 10 bases not matched to a gene. The CDR3 runs to 16 residues. The chain's CDR3 is CASSLKTGTGDSPLHF. DNA for the CDR3: TGTGCCAGCAGCCTCAAAACCGGGACAGGAGATTCACCCCTCCACTTT.

This sequence joins TRBV20-1 and TRBJ1-2; TRBD1 is a possible D gene (5 bases). The CDR3 is made up of 11 amino acids. CDR1 and CDR2 from the germline V gene are DFQATT and SNEGSKA (reference sequence). CDR3 coding DNA: TGCAGGCCGGGGGGGTCATATGGCTACACCTTC. Amino acid sequence: CRPGGSYGYTF.